This T cell receptor beta chain was profiled in a study of blood T cell repertoires in COVID-19 (dated by TCRdb to about 2020). Describing the broader study: Samples covering the acute and convalescent phases of COVID-19 were provided by collaborators in the United States, Italy and Spain. Where HLA class I and class II types were available, the types were taken from metadata supplied by the sample provider, not from assay-based typing. The samples were drawn from the first 160 participants of the ongoing ImmuneRACE study and from 1,254 subjects provided by 6 global collaborators. The repertoires were released in a freely available public database intended as a resource for research on the immune response to SARS-CoV-2. The prospective study material was composed of cDNA or gDNA derived from T cells, B-cell-depleted T cells, or PBMCs. Subjects who had been exposed to COVID-19, were actively infected with it, or had recovered from it provided the deeply sampled blood TCRbeta repertoires that made up the dataset. Sample metadata almost always included a de-identified subject ID, COVID-19 status, age in years and sex.

As concerns this clone: Its binding antigen is unknown. No base qualities exist here, and no much larger clone lies one base off it.

Collaborating institutions collected whole blood in K2EDTA tubes following their own protocols. Collaborator samples were shipped for TCRbeta analysis as frozen whole blood, isolated PBMCs, or DNA extracted from either sample type. TCRbeta CDR3 regions were amplified from genomic DNA by means of the immunoSEQ Assay, a bias-controlled multiplex PCR. In the paper's pipeline: The number of nucleated cells in each sample was estimated from the amplification of reference gene primers within the assay. Sequence reads were collapsed and filtered to measure the absolute abundance of every unique TCRbeta CDR3 rearrangement. For each sample, productive Simpson clonality was calculated as the square root of Simpson's diversity index over productive rearrangements. TCRdb limited this immuneACCESS table to in-frame rearrangements with V and J called. A share of clones is missing; checked studies link under half to unresolved V genes, and the rest is unexplained. Clone size and V and J calls were adopted from that table, with D and trimming inferred from the DNA. Within this sample are some 200,000 clones, with more than 75% of them counted one time only. The ten largest clones take up 5.9% of the sample.

Inclusive of the bounding cysteine and phenylalanine, the CDR3 is 12 residues long. The entry retains the CDR3 DNA only, 36 bases that are in frame from base 1. Looking up the germline V gene yields CDR1 MNHEY and CDR2 SVGAGI. Trimmed from V: 6 bases; trimmed from J: 6 bases; junction bases lacking a gene match: 3. What the work shows at the level of the full study, not this receptor alone: The quantity of clinical and demographic metadata differed by source and by participant and was supplied without curation.

Sample: peripheral blood. The TCR sequence derives from a man older than 75 with acute or convalescent COVID-19. This chain is built from TRBV6-5 and TRBJ2-7; the central 9 bases match TRBD1. Read as DNA, the sequence is TGTGCCAGCAGACAGGGGGCCCTCGAGCAGTACTTC. It codes for CASRQGALEQYF.